This TCR beta chain stems from a study of T cell changes during pregnancy in multiple sclerosis. Profiling relied on immunoSEQ multiplex PCR, and the TCRdb table lists in-frame clones only, not all of them. The sample carries 40,000 to 45,000 clones, 85% to 90% recorded once. This clone was recorded a few times. Sequencing used CD4+ T cells from peripheral blood mononuclear cells, obtained in the first trimester of pregnancy. The clonotype was recovered from a female donor with multiple sclerosis, enrolled in a pregnancy study.

The CDR3 DNA reads TGCGCCAGCAGCTTGTTAGCGGAGACCGGGGAGCTGTTTTTT. This sequence encodes CASSLLAETGELFF. This chain connects TRBV5-1 to TRBJ2-2; tentatively, D is TRBD2 (6 bases). Per the germline V gene, CDR1 is SGHRS and CDR2 is YFSETQ. The germline V and J ends were trimmed by 1 base and 5 bases, with 9 bases remaining between them. The CDR3 has 14 residues.